These T cell receptor beta chains were read from a single sample in a study of OX40 agonist ivuxolimab in advanced cancers. The assay was immunoSEQ multiplex PCR, and TCRdb's table has in-frame clones only and misses some. This sample yields some 74,000 clones, of which under 95% are seen a single time; roughly 1% belongs to the top ten. This material consisted of CD4+ or CD8+ T cells sorted from blood, taken in a trial of the OX40 agonist ivuxolimab. Source of these receptors: an adult with an advanced solid tumor such as melanoma, head and neck, liver or kidney cancer. Each CDR3 is given with its conserved first and last residue. D genes are given only for firm matches. A clone size is listed for some rows: how often the clone was seen (once, few, many), or a class if it is expanded.

clone_size d_call j_call v_call cdr3_aa cdr3_nt
NA NA TRBJ2-5 TRBV9 CASSVATGRETQYF TGTGCCAGCAGCGTAGCTACGGGACGGGAGACCCAGTACTTC
NA NA TRBJ1-4 TRBV7-9 CASSARVNEKLFF TGTGCCAGCAGCGCTCGAGTAAATGAAAAACTGTTTTTT
NA TRBD1 TRBJ1-5 TRBV19 CASSIEGQGINQPQHF TGTGCCAGTAGTATAGAGGGACAGGGTATCAATCAGCCCCAGCATTTT
once NA TRBJ2-7 TRBV6-5 CASSWRKSYEQYF TGTGCCAGCAGTTGGCGCAAGTCCTACGAGCAGTACTTC
NA NA TRBJ1-2 TRBV9 CASSNPGRGNYGYTF TGTGCCAGCAGCAATCCCGGAAGGGGGAACTATGGCTACACCTTC
NA NA TRBJ2-7 TRBV7-3 CASSLGDRQQYF TGTGCCAGCAGCCTAGGGGATCGGCAGCAGTACTTC
few NA TRBJ1-1 TRBV7-9 CASSFQTEAFF TGTGCCAGCAGCTTCCAGACTGAAGCTTTCTTT
NA TRBD2 TRBJ2-7 TRBV11-2 CASSPQTSGRFQYEQYF TGTGCCAGCAGCCCACAGACTAGCGGGAGGTTTCAGTACGAGCAGTACTTC
once NA TRBJ1-4 TRBV6-1 CASSLGPKNEKLFF TGTGCCAGCAGTCTGGGACCGAAAAATGAAAAACTGTTTTTT
NA NA TRBJ1-5 TRBV30 CAWSEGGGDQPQHF TGTGCCTGGAGCGAGGGGGGTGGGGATCAGCCCCAGCATTTT
NA NA TRBJ2-2 TRBV21-1 CASSKEERNTGELFF TGTGCCAGCAGCAAAGAGGAGCGGAACACCGGGGAGCTGTTTTTT
NA NA TRBJ1-2 TRBV4-1 CASSQEIHRAPHGYTF TGCGCCAGCAGCCAAGAAATTCACAGGGCGCCCCATGGCTACACCTTC
NA NA TRBJ1-1 TRBV20-1 CSALRGTEAFF TGCAGTGCTCTTAGAGGGACTGAAGCTTTCTTT
NA NA TRBJ2-1 TRBV18 CASSTPGGVYNEQFF TGTGCCAGCTCAACACCCGGCGGGGTCTACAATGAGCAGTTCTTC
NA NA TRBJ1-1 TRBV18 CASSPRTEMNTEAFF TGTGCCAGCTCACCAAGGACAGAGATGAACACTGAAGCTTTCTTT
NA TRBD2 TRBJ2-2 TRBV6-4 CASSEGSGGPNTGELFF TGTGCCAGCAGTGAGGGTAGCGGGGGCCCGAACACCGGGGAGCTGTTTTTT